The TCR beta chain described here comes from a study of T cell repertoires in cytomegalovirus infection. V lost 5 bases and J 1 base, leaving 14 bases between the germline ends. The CDR3 has 15 residues. TCRdb reanalysed the reads using MiXCR and keeps one entry per CDR3 protein. This table has fewer than 650,000 distinct CDR3 sequences, 40% appearing once. With regard to this clonotype: The antigen remains undetermined.

This chain uses TRBV12-3 or TRBV12-4 with TRBJ1-1; D perhaps matches TRBD1 (5 bases). The sequence came from a human donor in good health (CMV status not recorded). Some clones in this sample may be carry-over from other donors' samples. Source: cultured PBMCs, taken from culture after CMV antigen stimulation. This chain's CDR3 is CASSGQGTTNTEAFF. The CDR3 nucleotides read TGTGCCAGCAGTGGGCAGGGTACTACGAACACTGAAGCTTTCTTT.